The subject of this entry is one T cell receptor (beta chain). Antigen unknown. These data are taken from a study of molecular identifiers for immune sequencing clone quantification. Study results and limitations: For effector cells, clones above 20 RNA copies held over 99% of molecules; for naive cells, under 1%.

TCRdb recomputed calls from the PCR reads with MiXCR, one row per CDR3 protein. The sample has 490,000 or so distinct CDR3 sequences, under 30% seen once; the top ten hold around 0.78%. Germline V gene sequence: CDR1 SGDLS, CDR2 YYNGEE. V lost 4 bases to trimming and J lost 0 bases, with 17 bases between them. The CDR3 has 16 amino acids. Specimen: naive CD8+ T cells from blood, with Jurkat cell RNA spiked in. Subset noted: FACS-sorted CD8+CD4-CCR7+CD45RA+ naive T cells. The chain recombines TRBV9 with TRBJ2-7; possible D gene TRBD2, 6 bases. The sequence was collected from a human donor in good health. Some libraries in this study had Jurkat cell RNA spiked in. CDR3 bases: TGTGCCAGCAGCTCCCCTCGGGGCGGGGACTCCTACGAGCAGTACTTC. This encodes CASSSPRGGDSYEQYF.